Shown below are 30 T cell receptor beta chains from a single sample sequenced in a study of tumor-infiltrating lymphocytes in primary liver carcinoma. Germline DNA was also extracted, and blood RNA derived from unsorted whole blood. The authors made TCR beta cDNA from roughly 480 ng total RNA with a constant-region primer. Three nested multiplex PCR rounds of slightly modified ARM-PCR generated TCR beta libraries. In the first two PCR rounds, TRBV1-TRBV30 forward primers were paired with a C-beta reverse primer, and each round lasted approximately 10 cycles. TCRdb used MiXCR to reprocess the multiplex PCR reads, holding one entry per CDR3 protein. The sample includes hundreds of thousands of distinct CDR3 sequences, around three fifths of them seen just once. The source material was peripheral blood. Receptor source: a woman in her 30s with primary liver carcinoma and hepatitis B virus infection.

Concerning this clonotype: This sequence may be a read error, since a much larger clone differs from it by one base. V gene TRBV6-1 combines with J gene TRBJ2-7; 11 bases match TRBD1. The CDR3 runs 16 residues. Germline loops: CDR1 MNHNS, CDR2 SASEGT. Here the CDR3 DNA reads TGTACCAGCAGTGCCCGGGACAGGGGGGGGTCCTACGAGCAGTACTTC. Translated: CTSSARDRGGSYEQYF.

This clonotype has more than one count but fewer than ten. The rearrangement links TRBV5-6 to TRBJ1-2; 9 bases map to TRBD1. Looked up from germline, CDR1 is SGHDT and CDR2 is YYEEEE. The CDR3 consists of 13 residues. V lost 6 bases, J lost 3 bases, and 3 bases stayed unmatched. CDR3 DNA sequence: TGTGCCAGCACCGGGACAGGGCACTATGGCTACACCTTC. Amino acid sequence: CASTGTGHYGYTF.

The table lists this clonotype with a few counts. The chain combines TRBV5-5 with TRBJ2-5; D not resolved. The CDR3 extends over 12 amino acids. Deletions cut 4 bases from V and 2 bases from J, with 6 bases between. Germline V lookup: CDR1 SGHKS, CDR2 YYEKEE (reference sequence). The DNA of the CDR3 is TGTGCCAGCAGCGTCCATCAAGAGACCCAGTACTTC. This gives the protein CASSVHQETQYF.

Details on this clonotype: A much larger clone is a single base away; this may be a read error. V is TRBV6-1 and J is TRBJ2-5; the D gene is possibly TRBD1 (6 bases). Per germline, CDR1 MNHNS and CDR2 SASEGT. The CDR3 extends over 14 amino acids. The CDR3 DNA is TGTGTCAGCAGTGCCGGGACATCTAAGGAGACCCAGTACTTC. Its protein is CVSSAGTSKETQYF.

In this sample, this clonotype turned up many times. J is TRBJ1-1 and V is TRBV6-5; no reliable D call. This CDR3 contains 12 residues. Trimming shortened V by 4 bases and J by 6 bases, and 9 bases separated the two germline ends. Looked up from germline, CDR1 is MNHEY and CDR2 is SVGAGI. CDR3 protein: CASSSKGPEAFF. The DNA for the CDR3 is TGTGCCAGCAGTTCCAAGGGCCCTGAAGCTTTCTTT.

This sequence joins TRBV9 and TRBJ2-1; 13 bases line up with TRBD2. The CDR3 length is 16 residues. Germline V gene data show CDR1 as SGDLS and CDR2 as YYNGEE. V dropped 3 bases and J dropped 4; count of bases not matched to a gene: 4. CDR3 loop: CASSARLAGGYNEQFF. The DNA of the CDR3 is TGTGCCAGCAGCGCCAGACTAGCGGGAGGATACAATGAGCAGTTCTTC.

The CDR3 protein is CASSLTVTRRETQYF. The CDR3, as DNA: TGTGCCAGCAGCTTGACAGTCACCAGGCGAGAGACCCAGTACTTC. The chain uses TRBV5-4 and TRBJ2-5; D not resolved. Deletions cut 1 base from V and 4 bases from J, with 14 bases between. The CDR3 consists of 15 residues. CDR1 and CDR2 (germline): SGHNT, YYREEE (reference sequence).

A word on this clonotype: At one end the junction does not follow the germline gene, possibly because of a read error. The chain joins TRBV11-2 to TRBJ2-4; D is unclear. The CDR3 is made up of 16 amino acids. Germline-derived CDR1 and CDR2 are SGHAT and FQNNGV. The CDR3 loop reads CVSRPTPKGRINVQYF. The CDR3 nucleotides read TGTGTCAGCAGACCGACCCCCAAGGGTAGGATAAACGTTCAGTACTTC.

About this clonotype: This CDR3 is missing its conserved last phenylalanine or tryptophan, likely due to a read error. The chain employs TRBV12-3 or TRBV12-4 and TRBJ2-4; D unclear. The CDR3 runs 15 residues. With 4 bases removed from V and 1 base from J, the gap between germline ends came to 11 bases. Written as DNA, the CDR3 is TGTGCCAGCAGTTCTGATGGTAATGCCAAAAACATTCAGTACTTA. This sequence encodes CASSSDGNAKNIQYL.

This clonotype appeared many times. The chain links TRBV29-1 to TRBJ2-2; 11 bases are shared with TRBD1. V was pared by 3 bases and J by 5 bases, with 2 bases of the junction left unmatched. In germline, CDR1 is SQVTM, CDR2 ANQGSEA. The CDR3 contains 14 residues. The CDR3 bases are TGCAGCGTTGAGAGGGACAGGGGGACCGGGGAGCTGTTTTTT. This encodes CSVERDRGTGELFF.

This clonotype was found many times. The rearrangement uses TRBV11-3 and TRBJ2-7; 15 positions match TRBD2. Germline loops: CDR1 SGHNT, CDR2 YENEEA. This CDR3 spans 16 amino acids. The V gene end was trimmed by 5 bases and the J gene end by 7 bases; junction bases not matched to a gene: 9. CDR3 loop: CASSPQGLAGGGEQYF. CDR3 nucleotide sequence: TGTGCCAGCAGCCCTCAGGGACTAGCGGGAGGAGGAGAGCAGTACTTC.

Concerning this clonotype itself: A much larger clonotype is one base distant, so this may be a read error. V is TRBV29-1 and J is TRBJ1-2; D unclear. The germline gives CDR1 SQVTM, CDR2 ANQGSEA. This CDR3 contains 12 residues. The CDR3 sequence is CNVEDTAYGYTF. For the CDR3, the DNA is TGCAACGTTGAAGATACGGCCTATGGCTACACCTTC.

A remark on this clonotype: It may be a read error: a sequence one base away is much more abundant. The gene calls are TRBV12-3 or TRBV12-4 and TRBJ1-3; D is undetermined. V lost 5 bases and J 0 bases, leaving 8 bases between the germline ends. This CDR3 spans 14 amino acids. The CDR3 sequence: CASSPANSGNTIYF. CDR3 coding DNA: TGTGCCAGCAGTCCGGCCAACTCTGGAAACACCATATATTTT.

This clonotype was counted once. A read error may explain this, as a much larger clone is one base away. This CDR3 is CSAARVTGVETQYF. The CDR3 nucleotides are TGCAGCGCTGCCCGGGTTACGGGAGTTGAGACCCAGTACTTC. This chain joins TRBV29-1 and TRBJ2-5; weak D call: TRBD2 (6 bases). Trimming took off 7 bases at V and 5 bases at J, with 20 bases between the two ends. Per the germline V gene, CDR1 is SQVTM and CDR2 is ANQGSEA. The CDR3 contains 14 residues.

The rearrangement uses TRBV12-3 or TRBV12-4 and TRBJ2-5; TRBD1 is a possible D gene (6 bases). The CDR3 runs 14 residues. The V end lost 6 bases, the J end lost 4 bases, and 15 bases lay between the germline ends. The DNA of the CDR3 is TGTGCCAGCAGGCCCACAGGGTTGGGAGAGACCCAGTACTTC. It is translated as CASRPTGLGETQYF.

At least ten counts were recorded for this clonotype. This chain uses TRBV4-2 with TRBJ1-6; tentatively, D is TRBD1 (5 bases). Germline CDR1 and CDR2: LGHNA and YNFKEQ. This CDR3 has 15 residues. Trimming took off 4 bases at V and 9 bases at J, with 16 bases between the two ends. The CDR3: CASSRGDDSSSPLHF. The CDR3 nucleotides are TGTGCCAGCAGCCGAGGGGATGACTCGAGTTCACCCCTCCACTTT.

As concerns this clonotype: The junction differs from germline at one of its ends, possibly a read error. The chain is built from TRBV11-1 and TRBJ2-5; D uncertain. Germline loops: CDR1 SGHAT, CDR2 FQDESV (reference sequence). The CDR3 has 12 residues. The CDR3 DNA reads as TGTGCCAGGAGCTTCGAAAAAGCAACCCAATACTTC. This translates into CARSFEKATQYF.

This clonotype was seen a few times. V and J are TRBV6-6 and TRBJ1-3; D is undetermined. Trimming pared 6 bases from V and 0 bases from J, leaving 9 bases between. CDR3 size: 14 residues. The germline gives CDR1 MNHNY, CDR2 SVGAGI (reference sequence). CDR3: CASRYDHSGNTIYF. CDR3 DNA: TGTGCCAGCAGATATGACCACTCTGGAAACACCATATATTTT.

Points on this clonotype: Relative to the germline gene, one junction end is altered; a read error may explain this. This chain uses TRBV28 with TRBJ2-1; TRBD1 or TRBD2 may be the D gene (5 bases each). CDR1 is MDHEN, CDR2 SYDVKM, per germline. The CDR3 is 15 residues long. The CDR3 DNA sequence: TGTGCCAGCAGTTTAAATTCGGGAATTGACCCCACGGGGCAGTTC. It codes for CASSLNSGIDPTGQF.

Comment on this clonotype: Being one base from a much bigger clone, this may be a read error. The chain uses TRBV12-3 or TRBV12-4 and TRBJ2-1; D is possibly TRBD2 (6 bases). The CDR3 runs to 16 residues. The CDR3 reads CVSTLPGLFSYNEQFF. CDR3 nucleotide sequence: TGTGTCAGCACCCTTCCCGGACTATTCTCCTACAATGAGCAGTTCTTC.

This clonotype has at least ten counts. The V and J genes are TRBV5-1 and TRBJ2-2, with 11 bases aligning to TRBD2. Losses at the gene ends were 0 bases for V and 0 bases for J; bases not matched to a gene: 4. The CDR3 runs 18 residues. Germline CDR1 and CDR2: SGHRS and YFSETQ. The CDR3 nucleotides read TGCGCCAGCAGCTTGGCGACTAGCGGGACACCGAACACCGGGGAGCTGTTTTTT. It specifies CASSLATSGTPNTGELFF.

At least ten counts were recorded for this clonotype. This chain connects TRBV11-2 to TRBJ2-2, with D perhaps TRBD1 or TRBD2 (5 bases each). V lost 1 base to trimming and J lost 3 bases, with 9 bases between them. The length of the CDR3 is 15 residues. The germline V gene has CDR1 SGHAT and CDR2 FQNNGV. CDR3 protein: CASSLVGGDTGELFF. Written as DNA, the CDR3 is TGTGCCAGCAGCTTAGTTGGGGGAGACACCGGGGAGCTGTTTTTT.

Concerning this clonotype itself: This may be a read error: a much more frequent sequence differs by one nucleotide. This chain links TRBV29-1 with TRBJ2-3, with 7 positions matching TRBD2. This CDR3 is built from 12 residues. Germline V gene sequence: CDR1 SQVTM, CDR2 ANQGSEA. This CDR3 reads CSVVVAGDTHYF. Here the CDR3 DNA reads TGCAGCGTTGTGGTCGCGGGGGATACGCACTATTTT.

V and J are TRBV28 and TRBJ1-2; no clear D gene. Per the germline V gene, CDR1 is MDHEN and CDR2 is SYDVKM. V lost 10 bases to trimming and J lost 6 bases, with 21 bases between them. The CDR3 runs to 14 residues. CDR3 protein: CAILGPPARDGYTF. The CDR3 DNA sequence: TGTGCCATCCTAGGGCCTCCGGCCCGGGATGGCTACACCTTC.

In regard to this clonotype: A read error may be the cause here, since a much bigger clone is one base away. The chain links TRBV29-1 to TRBJ2-1; perhaps TRBD2 as D (6 bases). The germline V gene has CDR1 SQVTM and CDR2 ANQGSEA. The CDR3 is 15 residues long. DNA for the CDR3: TGCAGCGTTGACACTTCGGGAGTCTTATGGAATGGGCAGTTCTTC. Its translation is CSVDTSGVLWNGQFF.

J is TRBJ2-6 and V is TRBV30, with 8 bases lining up with TRBD2. Unmatched junction bases numbered 12, after V lost 1 base and J lost 4 bases. CDR1 is GTSNPN, CDR2 SVGIG, per germline (reference sequence). This CDR3 region has 18 residues. Here the CDR3 reads CAWSASRTSQGGANVLTF. Here the CDR3 DNA reads TGTGCCTGGAGTGCTTCCCGGACTAGCCAGGGGGGGGCCAACGTCCTGACTTTC. Filled out from reference TRBV30 and TRBJ2-6, the complete variable domain reads SQTIHQWPATLVQPVGSPLSLECTVEGTSNPNLYWYRQAAGRGLQLLFYSVGIGQISSEVPQNLSASRPQDRQFILSSKKLLLSDSGFYLCAWSASRTSQGGANVLTFGAGSRLTVL.

This chain connects TRBV7-9 to TRBJ1-1; D is possibly TRBD1 (5 bases). This CDR3 has 13 residues. Germline values: CDR1 SEHNR, CDR2 FQNEAQ (reference sequence). The CDR3 DNA sequence: TGTGCAGGCGTGATGGGGGTTCGAACTGAAGCTTTCTTT. It specifies CAGVMGVRTEAFF.

Worth noting for this clonotype: Compared with germline, one end of the junction differs, possibly owing to a read error. V usage is TRBV6-2 or TRBV6-3 and J usage is TRBJ1-1; the D is unclear. The V gene's germline CDR1 is MNHEY and CDR2 SVGEGT. The CDR3 consists of 14 residues. Written as DNA, the CDR3 is TGTGCCAGTAGTTCTTCCCGGGAGGGCACTGAAGCTTTCTTT. It translates to CASSSSREGTEAFF.

Concerning this clonotype: Since a much larger clone is just one base distant, this may be a read error. V and J are TRBV5-8 and TRBJ2-1, with 14 positions matching TRBD2. The CDR3 is 15 residues long. Per germline, CDR1 SGHTS and CDR2 YDEGEE. The CDR3 nucleotides read TGTGTCTCAAAAGCGGGACTAGCGGGGGTCAATGAGCAGTTCTTC. Translated: CVSKAGLAGVNEQFF.

This clonotype showed up just a few times. The CDR3 nucleotides read TGTGCCAGTCATGACAGGGGGCTAGACGGCTACACCTTC. Its translation: CASHDRGLDGYTF. J is TRBJ1-2 and V is TRBV28, with 10 bases aligning to TRBD1. This CDR3 comprises 13 residues. Germline V gene data show CDR1 as MDHEN and CDR2 as SYDVKM. J lost 8 bases, V lost 9 bases, and 9 bases had no gene match.